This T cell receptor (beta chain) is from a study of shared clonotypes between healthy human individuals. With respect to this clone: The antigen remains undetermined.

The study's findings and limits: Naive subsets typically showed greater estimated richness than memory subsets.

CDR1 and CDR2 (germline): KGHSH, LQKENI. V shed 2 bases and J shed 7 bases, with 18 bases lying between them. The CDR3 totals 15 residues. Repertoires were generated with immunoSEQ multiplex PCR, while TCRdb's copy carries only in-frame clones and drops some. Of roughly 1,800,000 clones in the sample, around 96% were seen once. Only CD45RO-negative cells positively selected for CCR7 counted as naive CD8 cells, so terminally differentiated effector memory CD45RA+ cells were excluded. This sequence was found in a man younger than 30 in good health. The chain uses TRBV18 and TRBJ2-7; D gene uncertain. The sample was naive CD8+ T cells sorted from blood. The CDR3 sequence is CASSPRATAYGEQYF. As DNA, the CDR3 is TGTGCCAGCTCACCAAGGGCTACCGCCTACGGGGAGCAGTACTTC.